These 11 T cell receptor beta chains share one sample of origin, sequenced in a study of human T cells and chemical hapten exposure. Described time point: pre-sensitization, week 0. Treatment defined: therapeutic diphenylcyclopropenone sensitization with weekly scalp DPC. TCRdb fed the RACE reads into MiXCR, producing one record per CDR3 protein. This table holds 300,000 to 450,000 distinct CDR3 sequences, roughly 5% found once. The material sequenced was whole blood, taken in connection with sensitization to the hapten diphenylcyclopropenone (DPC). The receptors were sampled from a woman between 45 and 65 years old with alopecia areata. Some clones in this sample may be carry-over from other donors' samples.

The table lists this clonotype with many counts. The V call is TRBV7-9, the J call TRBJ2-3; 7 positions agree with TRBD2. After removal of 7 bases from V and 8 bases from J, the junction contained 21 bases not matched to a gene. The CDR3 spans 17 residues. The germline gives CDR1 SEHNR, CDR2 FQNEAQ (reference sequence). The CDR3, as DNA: TGTGCCAGCATCCCAACACCGGGGCTAGCGGATAGGGGTACGCAGTATTTT. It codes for CASIPTPGLADRGTQYF.

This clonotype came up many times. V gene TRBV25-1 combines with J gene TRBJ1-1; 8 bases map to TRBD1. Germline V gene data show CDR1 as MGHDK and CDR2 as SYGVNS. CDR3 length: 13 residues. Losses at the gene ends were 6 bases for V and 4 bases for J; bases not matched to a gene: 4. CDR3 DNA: TGTGCCAGCAGGACAGGGGCCCTCACTGAAGCTTTCTTT. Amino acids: CASRTGALTEAFF.

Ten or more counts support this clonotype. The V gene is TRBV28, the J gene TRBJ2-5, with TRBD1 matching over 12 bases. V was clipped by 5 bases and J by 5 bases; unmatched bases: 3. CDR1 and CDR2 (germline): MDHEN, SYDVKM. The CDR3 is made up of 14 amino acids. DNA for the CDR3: TGTGCCAGCAGTAGGGACAGGGGGCATGAGACCCAGTACTTC. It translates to CASSRDRGHETQYF.

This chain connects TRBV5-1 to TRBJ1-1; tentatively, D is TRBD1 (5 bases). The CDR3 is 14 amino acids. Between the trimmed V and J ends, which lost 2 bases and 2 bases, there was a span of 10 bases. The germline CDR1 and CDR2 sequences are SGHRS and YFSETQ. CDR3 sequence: CASSFGGFNTEAFF. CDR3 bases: TGCGCCAGCAGCTTTGGGGGATTCAACACTGAAGCTTTCTTT.

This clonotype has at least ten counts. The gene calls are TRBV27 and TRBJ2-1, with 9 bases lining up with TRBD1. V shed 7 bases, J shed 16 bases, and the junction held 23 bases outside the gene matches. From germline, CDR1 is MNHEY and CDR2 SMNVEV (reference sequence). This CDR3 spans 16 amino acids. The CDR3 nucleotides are TGTGCCAGCATCCCCTCCCGGGGGACAGGGAAGAGGGCCCCCTTCTTC. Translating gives CASIPSRGTGKRAPFF.

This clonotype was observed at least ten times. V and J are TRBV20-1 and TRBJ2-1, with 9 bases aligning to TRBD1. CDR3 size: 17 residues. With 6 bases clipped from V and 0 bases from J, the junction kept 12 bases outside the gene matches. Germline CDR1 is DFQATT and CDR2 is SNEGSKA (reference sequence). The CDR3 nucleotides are TGCAGTGCCCGAGGACAGGGGACTTTTAGCTCCTACAATGAGCAGTTCTTC. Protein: CSARGQGTFSSYNEQFF.

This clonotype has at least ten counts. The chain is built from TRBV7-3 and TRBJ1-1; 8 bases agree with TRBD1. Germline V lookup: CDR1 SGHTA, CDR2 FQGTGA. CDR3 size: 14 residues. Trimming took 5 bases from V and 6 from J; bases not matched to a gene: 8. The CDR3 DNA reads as TGTGCCAGCAGCCCGGACAGGGCATCTCCTGAAGCTTTCTTT. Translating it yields CASSPDRASPEAFF.

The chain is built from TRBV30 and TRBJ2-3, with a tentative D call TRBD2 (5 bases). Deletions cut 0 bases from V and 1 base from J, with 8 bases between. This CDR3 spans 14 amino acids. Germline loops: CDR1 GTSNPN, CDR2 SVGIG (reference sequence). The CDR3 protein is CAWSVRAGTDTQYF. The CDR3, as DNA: TGTGCCTGGAGTGTACGAGCGGGCACAGATACGCAGTATTTT. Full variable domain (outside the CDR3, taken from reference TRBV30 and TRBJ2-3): SQTIHQWPATLVQPVGSPLSLECTVEGTSNPNLYWYRQAAGRGLQLLFYSVGIGQISSEVPQNLSASRPQDRQFILSSKKLLLSDSGFYLCAWSVRAGTDTQYFGPGTRLTVL.

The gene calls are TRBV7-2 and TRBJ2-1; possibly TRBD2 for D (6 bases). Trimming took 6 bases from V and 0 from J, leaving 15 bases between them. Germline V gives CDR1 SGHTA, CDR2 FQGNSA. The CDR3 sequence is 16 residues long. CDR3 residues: CASSIADGLSYNEQFF. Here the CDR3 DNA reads TGTGCCAGCAGTATAGCGGACGGACTCTCCTACAATGAGCAGTTCTTC.

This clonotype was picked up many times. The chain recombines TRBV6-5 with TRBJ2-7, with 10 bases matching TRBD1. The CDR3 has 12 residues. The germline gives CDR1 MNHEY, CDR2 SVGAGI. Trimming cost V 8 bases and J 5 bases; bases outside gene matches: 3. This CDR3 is CASGTGVDEQYF. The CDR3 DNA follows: TGTGCCAGCGGGACAGGGGTCGACGAGCAGTACTTC.

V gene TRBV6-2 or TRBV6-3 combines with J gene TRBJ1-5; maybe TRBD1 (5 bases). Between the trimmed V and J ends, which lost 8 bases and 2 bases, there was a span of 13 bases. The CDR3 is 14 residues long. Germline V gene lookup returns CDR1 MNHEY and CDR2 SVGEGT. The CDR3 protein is CASAGTTGNQPQHF. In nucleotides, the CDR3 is TGTGCCAGCGCGGGGACGACGGGCAATCAGCCCCAGCATTTT.